The present T cell receptor beta chain was sequenced within a study of Graves' ophthalmopathy and Graves' hyperthyroidism. This clonotype was detected only once. RNA served as the template for amplifying TCR beta CDR3 regions. In the first round, RT-PCR was carried out with HTBI primers, and a multiplex PCR formed the second round. Each CDR3 protein gets one entry after TCRdb re-called the multiplex PCR reads with MiXCR. The table records about 1.2 million distinct CDR3 sequences, about two fifths of them present only once. The junction had 7 bases not matched to a gene; V was cut back by 8 bases and J by 7 bases. Germline-derived CDR1 and CDR2 are SQVTM and ANQGSEA. This CDR3 comprises 13 residues.

This rearrangement joins TRBV29-1 to TRBJ1-6; 8 positions agree with TRBD1. The sequenced sample consisted of peripheral blood or thyroid tissue (not recorded which). This receptor was obtained from an adult man with Graves' hyperthyroidism. The CDR3: CSLPTGVNSPLHF. In nucleotides, the CDR3 is TGCAGCTTGCCGACAGGGGTCAATTCACCCCTCCACTTT. The full variable domain, in which reference TRBV29-1 and TRBJ1-6 provide the parts outside the CDR3, is SAVISQKPSRDICQRGTSLTIQCQVDSQVTMMFWYRQQPGQSLTLIATANQGSEATYESGFVIDKFPISRPNLTFSTLTVSNMSPEDSSIYLCSLPTGVNSPLHFGNGTRLTVT.